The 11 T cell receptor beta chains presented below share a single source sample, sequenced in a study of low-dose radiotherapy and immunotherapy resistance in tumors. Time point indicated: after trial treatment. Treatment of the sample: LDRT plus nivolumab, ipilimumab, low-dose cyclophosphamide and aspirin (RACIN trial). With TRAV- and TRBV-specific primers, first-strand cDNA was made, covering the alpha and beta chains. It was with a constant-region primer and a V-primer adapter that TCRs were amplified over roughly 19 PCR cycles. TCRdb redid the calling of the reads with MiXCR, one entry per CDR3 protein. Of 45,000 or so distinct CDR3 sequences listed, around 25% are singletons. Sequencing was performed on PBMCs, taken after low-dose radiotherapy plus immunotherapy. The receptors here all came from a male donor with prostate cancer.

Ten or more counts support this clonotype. This CDR3 is CASSLGLGQETQYF. CDR3 sequence (DNA): TGCGCCAGCAGCTTGGGCCTGGGCCAAGAGACCCAGTACTTC. The chain recombines TRBV5-1 with TRBJ2-5; unclear D gene. Trimming removed 0 bases from V and 1 base from J, with 7 bases in between. This CDR3 has 14 residues. CDR1 is SGHRS and CDR2 is YFSETQ in the germline V gene.

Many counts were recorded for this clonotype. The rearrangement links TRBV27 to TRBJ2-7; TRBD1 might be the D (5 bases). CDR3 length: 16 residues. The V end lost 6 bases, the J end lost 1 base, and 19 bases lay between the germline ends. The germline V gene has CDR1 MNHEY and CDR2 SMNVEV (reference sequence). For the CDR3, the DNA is TGTGCCAGCAGACCTCTGGGGCAGGTACCTTCCTACGAGCAGTACTTC. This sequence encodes CASRPLGQVPSYEQYF.

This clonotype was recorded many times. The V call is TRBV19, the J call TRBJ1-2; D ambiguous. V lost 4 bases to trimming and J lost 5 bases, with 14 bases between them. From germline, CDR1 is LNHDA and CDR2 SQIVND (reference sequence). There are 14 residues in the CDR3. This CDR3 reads CASSTTGISYGYTF. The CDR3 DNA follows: TGTGCCAGTAGTACTACCGGGATATCGTATGGCTACACCTTC.

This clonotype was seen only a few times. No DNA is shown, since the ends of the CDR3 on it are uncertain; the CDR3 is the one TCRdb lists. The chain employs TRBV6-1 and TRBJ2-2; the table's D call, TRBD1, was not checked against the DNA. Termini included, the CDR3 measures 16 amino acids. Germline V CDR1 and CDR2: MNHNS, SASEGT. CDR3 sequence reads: CASSEVEGGTGELFFF.

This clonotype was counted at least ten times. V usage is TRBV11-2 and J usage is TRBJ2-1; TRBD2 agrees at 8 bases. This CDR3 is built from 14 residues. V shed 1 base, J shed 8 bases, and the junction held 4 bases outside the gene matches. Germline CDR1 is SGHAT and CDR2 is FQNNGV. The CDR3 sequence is CASSLAGGVDEQFF. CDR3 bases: TGTGCCAGCAGCTTAGCGGGAGGGGTCGATGAGCAGTTCTTC.

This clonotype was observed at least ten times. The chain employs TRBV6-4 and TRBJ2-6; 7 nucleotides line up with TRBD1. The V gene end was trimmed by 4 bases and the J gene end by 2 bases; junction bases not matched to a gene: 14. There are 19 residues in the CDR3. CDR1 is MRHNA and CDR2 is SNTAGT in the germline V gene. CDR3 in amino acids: CASSVFATGPGTGANVLTF. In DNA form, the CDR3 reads TGTGCCAGCAGTGTCTTTGCGACAGGGCCAGGGACTGGGGCCAACGTCCTGACTTTC.

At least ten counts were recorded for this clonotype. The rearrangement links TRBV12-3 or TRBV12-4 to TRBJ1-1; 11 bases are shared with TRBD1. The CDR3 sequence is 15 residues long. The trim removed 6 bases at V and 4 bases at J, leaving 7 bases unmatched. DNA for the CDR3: TGTGCCAGCAGCCGGGACAGGGGGAGTGCCACTGAAGCTTTCTTT. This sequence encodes CASSRDRGSATEAFF.

The CDR3 spells CASSYSSRVIHENTIYF. Written as DNA, the CDR3 is TGTGCCAGCAGTTACTCGAGCCGAGTGATCCATGAAAACACCATATATTTT. V usage is TRBV6-8 and J usage is TRBJ1-3, with D hard to call. The germline V gene has CDR1 MNHGY and CDR2 SAAAGT. Trimming cost V 0 bases and J 6 bases, with 18 bases left between them. The CDR3 runs 17 residues.

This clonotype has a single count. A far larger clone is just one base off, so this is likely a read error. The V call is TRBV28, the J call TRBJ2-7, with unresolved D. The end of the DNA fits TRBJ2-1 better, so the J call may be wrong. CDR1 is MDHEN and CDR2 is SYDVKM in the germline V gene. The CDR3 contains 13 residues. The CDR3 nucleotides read TGTGCCAGCAGTGAGACAAGTTCCTACGAGCAGTTCTTC. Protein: CASSETSSYEQFF.

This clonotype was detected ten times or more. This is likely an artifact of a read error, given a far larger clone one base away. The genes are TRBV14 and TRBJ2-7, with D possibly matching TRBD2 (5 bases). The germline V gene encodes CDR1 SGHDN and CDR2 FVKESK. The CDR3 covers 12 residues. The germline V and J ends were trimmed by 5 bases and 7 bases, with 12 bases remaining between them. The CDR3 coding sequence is TGTGCCAGCAGCGGGGAGTTATATGAGCAGTACTTC. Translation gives CASSGELYEQYF.

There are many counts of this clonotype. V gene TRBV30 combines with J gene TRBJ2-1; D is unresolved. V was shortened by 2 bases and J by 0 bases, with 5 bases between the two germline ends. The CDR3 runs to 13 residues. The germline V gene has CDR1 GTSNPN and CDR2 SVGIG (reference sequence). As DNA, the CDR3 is TGTGCCTGGAGTATCAGCTCCTACAATGAGCAGTTCTTC. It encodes CAWSISSYNEQFF. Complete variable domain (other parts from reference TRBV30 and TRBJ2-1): SQTIHQWPATLVQPVGSPLSLECTVEGTSNPNLYWYRQAAGRGLQLLFYSVGIGQISSEVPQNLSASRPQDRQFILSSKKLLLSDSGFYLCAWSISSYNEQFFGPGTRLTVL.